The clone carrying this T cell receptor (beta chain) was counted ten times or more. This record belongs to a study of T-cell reconstitution after alpha-beta-depleted transplantation in children. Molecular barcoding with unique molecular identifiers was used for the TCRbeta library. Using its own MiXCR run on the PCR reads, TCRdb lists one record per CDR3 protein. The sample has about 210,000 distinct CDR3 sequences; approximately 15% are singletons. V shed 7 bases and J 2 bases; nucleotides not matched to a gene: 7. CDR3 size: 15 residues. This specimen consisted of PBMCs, mostly from graft donor cells, obtained 360 days after TCRalphabeta/CD19-depleted stem cell transplant. This TCR derives from a male patient aged 2-10 years who had a stem cell transplant for acute lymphoblastic leukemia, so the T cells may come from the graft donor. This chain links TRBV12-3 or TRBV12-4 with TRBJ2-1; 8 positions match TRBD1. CDR3: CASIRRTGPYNEQFF. The CDR3 DNA reads TGTGCCAGCATCCGAAGGACAGGGCCCTACAATGAGCAGTTCTTC.